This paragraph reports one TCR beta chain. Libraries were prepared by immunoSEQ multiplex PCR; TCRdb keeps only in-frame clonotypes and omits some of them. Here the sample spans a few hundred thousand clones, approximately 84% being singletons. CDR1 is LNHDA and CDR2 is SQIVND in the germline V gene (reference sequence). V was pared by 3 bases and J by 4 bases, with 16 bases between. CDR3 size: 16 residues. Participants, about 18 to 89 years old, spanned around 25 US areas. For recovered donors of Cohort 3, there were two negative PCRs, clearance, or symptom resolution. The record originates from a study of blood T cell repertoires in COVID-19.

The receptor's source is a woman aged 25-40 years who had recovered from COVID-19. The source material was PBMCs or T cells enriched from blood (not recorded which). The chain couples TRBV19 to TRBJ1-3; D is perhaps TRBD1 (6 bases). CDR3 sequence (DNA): TGTGCCAGTAGTATCCAGGGGTTCTGGCAAGGAAACACCATATATTTT. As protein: CASSIQGFWQGNTIYF.